One sample yielded the 20 T cell receptor beta chains listed below, sequenced in a study of T cells after yellow fever vaccination. TCRdb itself ran the 5' RACE reads through MiXCR, one entry per CDR3 protein. The sample lists 100,000 to 150,000 distinct CDR3 sequences; over 12% were seen once. Source: CD8+ T cells sorted from PBMCs, taken 5 days after the yellow fever booster vaccination. The receptors here all came from a man aged 18 to 35 who received the YFV17D yellow fever vaccine.

V and J are TRBV6-5 and TRBJ1-2; 8 bases map to TRBD1. CDR3 length: 13 amino acids. V was pared by 7 bases and J by 5 bases, with 6 bases of the junction left unmatched. The germline V gene encodes CDR1 MNHEY and CDR2 SVGAGI. CDR3 in DNA: TGTGCCAGCACCCGACAGGGGCGATATGGCTACACCTTC. It translates to CASTRQGRYGYTF.

The sample holds a few counts of this clonotype. The chain combines TRBV12-5 with TRBJ2-1; TRBD1 is a possible D gene (5 bases). CDR3 length equals 13 residues. V gave up 6 bases and J gave up 6 bases, with 12 bases separating them. In germline, CDR1 is LGHNT, CDR2 FRNRAP. The CDR3 spells CASGLQGGNEQFF. DNA of the CDR3: TGTGCTAGTGGGTTGCAGGGTGGCAATGAGCAGTTCTTC.

The rearrangement uses TRBV29-1 and TRBJ2-2; D gene ambiguous. V dropped 2 bases and J dropped 0 bases, with 10 bases sitting between them. The germline CDR1 and CDR2 sequences are SQVTM and ANQGSEA. The CDR3 is 15 amino acids. The CDR3 reads CSVELRSPNTGELFF. The CDR3 nucleotides read TGCAGCGTTGAATTACGAAGTCCGAACACCGGGGAGCTGTTTTTT.

This chain joins TRBV28 and TRBJ2-7, with a weak D call TRBD2 (6 bases). Germline CDR1 is MDHEN and CDR2 is SYDVKM. This CDR3 is 16 amino acids long. V was clipped by 5 bases and J by 2 bases, with 19 bases between them. The CDR3 is CASSRRGFSIAYEQYV. CDR3 nucleotides: TGTGCCAGCAGTCGGAGGGGATTCTCAATTGCCTACGAGCAGTACGTC.

V is TRBV5-6 and J is TRBJ1-1, with D hard to call. This CDR3 is built from 14 residues. Germline V gene sequence: CDR1 SGHDT, CDR2 YYEEEE. V was pared by 3 bases and J by 5 bases, with 14 bases between. The CDR3 DNA sequence: TGTGCCAGCAGCTCGGCTCCGGGGTCAACTGAAGCTTTCTTT. Protein: CASSSAPGSTEAFF. Full variable domain (remainder filled in from reference TRBV5-6 and TRBJ1-1): DAGVTQSPTHLIKTRGQQVTLRCSPKSGHDTVSWYQQALGQGPQFIFQYYEEEERQRGNFPDRFSGHQFPNYSSELNVNALLLGDSALYLCASSSAPGSTEAFFGQGTRLTVV.

This clonotype was found a few times. This rearrangement joins TRBV3-1 to TRBJ2-1, with 8 bases that match TRBD2. J gave up 9 bases and V 1 base, and 8 bases lay outside the gene matches. The CDR3 spans 15 residues. Germline loops: CDR1 LGHDT, CDR2 YNNKEL (reference sequence). CDR3 in DNA: TGTGCCAGCAGCCAAGTGTGCGGGGGGCAGGGTGAGCAGTTCTTC. The encoded protein is CASSQVCGGQGEQFF.

In its sample, this clonotype was seen a few times. The CDR3 spells CASSQEHVTGRPGYTF. As DNA, the CDR3 is TGCGCCAGCAGCCAAGAACATGTGACAGGTCGGCCGGGCTACACCTTC. The chain combines TRBV4-1 with TRBJ1-2; perhaps TRBD1 as D (6 bases). V was pared by 0 bases and J by 8 bases, with 19 bases between. Germline V gene data show CDR1 as MGHRA and CDR2 as YSYEKL. The CDR3 is 16 amino acids.

The J gene is TRBJ1-5, the V gene TRBV4-2; TRBD1 might be the D (5 bases). Germline CDR1 reads LGHNA; CDR2 reads YNFKEQ. V was shortened by 2 bases and J by 6 bases, with 17 bases between the two germline ends. The CDR3 contains 16 residues. CDR3 in amino acids: CASSQFRDLKGQPQHF. The CDR3 nucleotides are TGTGCCAGCAGCCAATTCCGGGACCTAAAGGGTCAGCCCCAGCATTTT.

The CDR3 region is CASSLDRSYEQYF. For the CDR3, the DNA is TGTGCCAGCAGTTTGGACAGATCCTACGAGCAGTACTTC. The V gene is TRBV6-2 or TRBV6-3, the J gene TRBJ2-7, with D possibly being TRBD1 (6 bases). The CDR3 covers 13 residues. Trimming pared 4 bases from V and 1 base from J, leaving 8 bases between. Germline CDR1 reads MNHEY; CDR2 reads SVGEGT.

V and J are TRBV5-6 and TRBJ1-1, with a possible D match to TRBD1 (5 bases). The CDR3 has 14 residues. Trimming removed 2 bases from V and 4 bases from J, with 12 bases in between. CDR1 SGHDT and CDR2 YYEEEE come from the germline V gene. CDR3 nucleotides: TGTGCCAGCAGCTTCTGGCAGGGCGGCACTGAAGCTTTCTTT. Its translation is CASSFWQGGTEAFF.

This clonotype was picked up a small number of times. This chain uses TRBV27 with TRBJ2-3; 10 positions match TRBD2. After removal of 0 bases from V and 6 bases from J, the junction contained 6 bases not matched to a gene. Germline V gives CDR1 MNHEY, CDR2 SMNVEV (reference sequence). The CDR3 loop spans 16 amino acids. CDR3 protein: CASSLSSLAGADTQYF. The CDR3 region has the DNA TGTGCCAGCAGTTTATCGTCTCTAGCGGGGGCCGATACGCAGTATTTT.

Notes on this clonotype: The DNA is left out, because the CDR3 cannot be placed on it with certainty; the CDR3 is given as TCRdb lists it. The chain has TRBV12-3 or TRBV12-4 and TRBJ1-1. With termini counted, the CDR3 has 13 amino acids. The CDR3 reads CASTFGARTEAFF.

This chain's CDR3 is CASSAQTGGIEQFF. In DNA form, the CDR3 reads TGTGCCAGCAGCGCACAAACAGGGGGCATTGAGCAGTTCTTC. The chain uses TRBV6-2 or TRBV6-3 and TRBJ2-1; 9 bases are a match to TRBD1. Germline V lookup: CDR1 MNHEY, CDR2 SVGEGT. CDR3 length equals 14 residues. With V trimmed by 6 bases and J by 9 bases, 9 bases remained unmatched.

The chain employs TRBV20-1 and TRBJ2-3, with TRBD2 matching over 7 bases. In germline, CDR1 is DFQATT, CDR2 SNEGSKA (reference sequence). The length of the CDR3 is 15 residues. The V gene end was trimmed by 6 bases and the J gene end by 5 bases; junction bases not matched to a gene: 14. The CDR3 DNA reads TGCAGTGCCCCTAGTCCGGGGGGTGGGTTAGATACGCAGTATTTT. It specifies CSAPSPGGGLDTQYF.

This clonotype has only a few counts. This chain joins TRBV5-1 and TRBJ2-4; TRBD2 is a possible D gene (5 bases). Germline V gene sequence: CDR1 SGHRS, CDR2 YFSETQ. V shed 0 bases and J shed 0 bases, with 13 bases lying between them. The CDR3 runs to 17 residues. This CDR3 reads CASSLDKDGLAKNIQYF. Written as DNA, the CDR3 is TGCGCCAGCAGCTTGGATAAGGACGGACTAGCCAAAAACATTCAGTACTTC.

V gene TRBV4-1 combines with J gene TRBJ2-7, with D unresolved. The CDR3 consists of 13 residues. Germline CDR1 MGHRA, CDR2 YSYEKL. The germline V and J ends were trimmed by 1 base and 5 bases, with 9 bases remaining between them. CDR3 coding DNA: TGCGCCAGCAGCCAAGTGAGAGGCCACGAGCAGTACGTC. Translating gives CASSQVRGHEQYV.

This clonotype occurred many times. This sequence joins TRBV3-1 and TRBJ2-7, with 7 bases identical to TRBD2. CDR3 length: 14 residues. The germline V gene encodes CDR1 LGHDT and CDR2 YNNKEL (reference sequence). The trim removed 5 bases at V and 2 bases at J, leaving 6 bases unmatched. The CDR3 loop is CASSYGDYPYEQYF. The CDR3 coding sequence is TGTGCCAGCAGCTACGGGGACTACCCCTACGAGCAGTACTTC.

This clonotype appeared a few times. The rearrangement links TRBV7-9 to TRBJ1-2; D call uncertain. The CDR3 consists of 16 residues. The ends were cut back, 5 bases at V and 6 bases at J, with 22 bases in the middle. Germline lookup yields CDR1 SEHNR and CDR2 FQNEAQ (reference sequence). The CDR3 here is CASSPMTESTFDGYTF. The DNA of the CDR3 is TGTGCCAGCAGCCCAATGACGGAATCGACGTTTGATGGCTACACCTTC.

This clonotype was seen a handful of times. This chain joins TRBV19 and TRBJ1-1, with D possibly matching TRBD1 (5 bases). Germline V gene sequence: CDR1 LNHDA, CDR2 SQIVND (reference sequence). CDR3 length equals 14 residues. V was clipped by 5 bases and J by 6 bases, with 16 bases between them. The DNA for the CDR3 is TGTGCCAGTAGTCCCGCCAAGCAGGGTCCTGAAGCTTTCTTT. Translated, it gives CASSPAKQGPEAFF. The full variable domain, completed using reference TRBV19 and TRBJ1-1, is DGGITQSPKYLFRKEGQNVTLSCEQNLNHDAMYWYRQDPGQGLRLIYYSQIVNDFQKGDIAEGYSVSREKKESFPLTVTSAQKNPTAFYLCASSPAKQGPEAFFGQGTRLTVV.

V usage is TRBV9 and J usage is TRBJ2-7, with 7 bases identical to TRBD2. The CDR3 is made up of 14 amino acids. CDR1 and CDR2 from the germline V gene are SGDLS and YYNGEE. The V and J ends lost 4 bases and 4 bases, in that order; junction bases with no gene match: 8. CDR3: CASSPRGGGYEQYF. The CDR3 DNA sequence: TGTGCCAGCAGCCCCCGCGGGGGTGGGTACGAGCAGTACTTC.